This passage covers 20 T cell receptor beta chains from one sample sequenced in a study of shared clonotypes between healthy human individuals. Assay: immunoSEQ multiplex PCR; the TCRdb copy retains only in-frame clones and omits some. In the table there are 450,000 to 650,000 clones, roughly 72% of which are singletons. Sequenced: PBMCs. Receptors were obtained from a woman in her 40s in good health. Some clones in this sample may be carry-over from other donors' samples.

V and J are TRBV6-5 and TRBJ2-5; TRBD1 aligns across 7 bases. The CDR3 has 13 amino acids. The V segment lost 5 bases and the J segment 6 bases; nucleotides outside the gene matches: 6. CDR1 is MNHEY, CDR2 SVGAGI, per germline. CDR3 in DNA: TGTGCCAGCAGTGCGACAGGGACGCAGACCCAGTACTTC. Translated: CASSATGTQTQYF.

A word on this clone: The sample carries other DNA sequences with the same CDR3. The chain's CDR3 is CASSFHLTALSYEQYF. As DNA, the CDR3 is TGTGCCAGCAGTTTCCACCTTACGGCTCTCTCCTACGAGCAGTACTTC. This chain joins TRBV28 and TRBJ2-7; no definite D call. V lost 3 bases and J 0 bases, leaving 15 bases between the germline ends. Germline V gene data show CDR1 as MDHEN and CDR2 as SYDVKM. The CDR3 covers 16 residues.

The chain is built from TRBV2 and TRBJ1-5; 9 nucleotides match TRBD1. The CDR3 totals 14 residues. J lost 4 bases, V lost 11 bases, and 9 bases had no gene match. CDR1 is SNHLY, CDR2 FYNNEI, per germline. CDR3 amino acids: CAGTRDRVNQPQHF. CDR3 in DNA: TGTGCCGGGACACGGGACAGGGTGAATCAGCCCCAGCATTTT.

This clone was seen a few times. The V gene is TRBV18, the J gene TRBJ2-3; D possibly corresponds to TRBD2 (5 bases). Trimming removed 4 bases from V and 0 bases from J, with 8 bases in between. This CDR3 region has 14 residues. Germline CDR1 and CDR2: KGHSH and LQKENI. Written as DNA, the CDR3 is TGTGCCAGCTCACAACTAGAGAGCACAGATACGCAGTATTTT. Protein sequence: CASSQLESTDTQYF. Full variable domain (rest looked up from reference TRBV18 and TRBJ2-3): NAGVMQNPRHLVRRRGQEARLRCSPMKGHSHVYWYRQLPEEGLKFMVYLQKENIIDESGMPKERFSAEFPKEGPSILRIQQVVRGDSAAYFCASSQLESTDTQYFGPGTRLTVL.

This clone was detected many times. The chain is built from TRBV2 and TRBJ1-2; perhaps TRBD1 as D (5 bases). Trimming took 2 bases from V and 4 from J, leaving 8 bases between them. The CDR3 loop spans 13 amino acids. The germline V gene has CDR1 SNHLY and CDR2 FYNNEI. The CDR3: CASSEYGGYGYTF. The CDR3, as DNA: TGTGCCAGCAGTGAATACGGGGGCTATGGCTACACCTTC.

CDR3 sequence: CASSLGGGNEKLFF. The CDR3 bases are TGCGCCAGCAGCTTGGGAGGGGGCAATGAAAAACTGTTTTTT. The chain is built from TRBV5-1 and TRBJ1-4, with TRBD1 identical over 7 bases. Germline values: CDR1 SGHRS, CDR2 YFSETQ. The CDR3 spans 14 residues. J was trimmed by 5 bases and V by 0 bases; bases with no gene match: 1.

The chain couples TRBV25-1 to TRBJ1-2; D unresolved. This CDR3 has 15 residues. CDR1 is MGHDK, CDR2 SYGVNS, per germline. Trimming stripped 2 bases from V and 6 bases from J, with 16 bases between. CDR3 loop: CASSEGVGGSHGYTF. CDR3 nucleotides: TGTGCCAGCAGTGAAGGGGTAGGAGGGAGCCATGGCTACACCTTC.

Of note for this clone: The same CDR3 also results from other DNA sequences found in this sample. The V gene is TRBV18, the J gene TRBJ2-5; a weak D match, TRBD2 (6 bases). The germline CDR1 and CDR2 sequences are KGHSH and LQKENI. The CDR3 is 13 amino acids. Between the trimmed V and J ends, which lost 3 bases and 5 bases, there was a span of 10 bases. The CDR3 reads CASSPSGVETQYF. The CDR3 bases are TGTGCCAGCTCACCTTCGGGAGTGGAGACCCAGTACTTC.

The chain uses TRBV18 and TRBJ2-3; D not certain. This CDR3 region has 14 residues. The V gene's germline CDR1 is KGHSH and CDR2 LQKENI. The germline V and J ends were trimmed by 2 bases and 3 bases, with 9 bases remaining between them. CDR3 DNA: TGTGCCAGCTCACCAGGCGCCGTTACAGATACGCAGTATTTT. Protein sequence: CASSPGAVTDTQYF.

The sample holds a few counts of this clone. Other DNA sequences within the sample encode an identical CDR3. V gene TRBV30 combines with J gene TRBJ2-7, with D perhaps TRBD1 or TRBD2 (6 bases each). The V gene's germline CDR1 is GTSNPN and CDR2 SVGIG (reference sequence). V was cut by 3 bases and J by 5 bases, with 20 bases left in between. The CDR3 is made up of 15 amino acids. In nucleotides, the CDR3 is TGTGCCTGGAGCGAGGGGGGTCAGGGGACCAACGAGCAGTACTTC. It codes for CAWSEGGQGTNEQYF.

With regard to this clone: Since a far larger clone is one base different, this is likely a read error. Other DNA sequences in this sample translate to the same CDR3. The chain couples TRBV6-6 to TRBJ1-2; tentative D call: TRBD1 (6 bases). There are 11 residues in the CDR3. Looked up from germline, CDR1 is MNHNY and CDR2 is SVGAGI (reference sequence). V gave up 9 bases and J gave up 7 bases, with 12 bases separating them. CDR3 residues: CASTGGAGYTF. CDR3 DNA sequence: TGTGCCAGTACGGGGGGGGCTGGCTACACCTTC.

The chain links TRBV6-5 to TRBJ2-1; TRBD1 is a possible D gene (5 bases). The CDR3 spans 11 residues. Germline CDR1 MNHEY, CDR2 SVGAGI. V was cut by 5 bases and J by 14 bases, with 13 bases left in between. CDR3 residues: CASSGLRGEFF. The DNA for the CDR3 is TGTGCCAGCAGTGGGCTAAGGGGTGAGTTCTTC.

The chain recombines TRBV7-3 with TRBJ2-5; D gene unclear. The CDR3 is 13 amino acids. The germline V gene encodes CDR1 SGHTA and CDR2 FQGTGA. V lost 4 bases and J 3 bases, leaving 9 bases between the germline ends. CDR3 nucleotides: TGTGCCAGCAGCTCCGTCCCGGAAGAGACCCAGTACTTC. It specifies CASSSVPEETQYF.

V and J are TRBV19 and TRBJ2-5, with D tentatively TRBD1 (5 bases). CDR1 LNHDA and CDR2 SQIVND come from the germline V gene (reference sequence). CDR3 size: 15 residues. Trimming cost V 6 bases and J 0 bases, with 14 bases left between them. CDR3 nucleotide sequence: TGTGCCAGTAGCCGGAACCGACAGTACCAAGAGACCCAGTACTTC. Its protein product is CASSRNRQYQETQYF.

As for this clone: A far larger clone differs by one base, so this is likely a read error. The rearrangement uses TRBV29-1 and TRBJ2-7, with D unclear. Germline CDR1 and CDR2: SQVTM and ANQGSEA. This CDR3 has 12 residues. CDR3 bases: TGCAGCGTTGCGGCCCACGGTTACGAGCAGCACTTC. It translates to CSVAAHGYEQHF.

The gene calls are TRBV27 and TRBJ2-3; a possible D gene is TRBD2 (6 bases). Between the trimmed V and J ends, which lost 7 bases and 2 bases, there was a span of 16 bases. The germline CDR1 and CDR2 sequences are MNHEY and SMNVEV (reference sequence). CDR3 length: 15 amino acids. In DNA form, the CDR3 reads TGTGCCAGCACCCATTCCGGAGGGCCCACAGATACGCAGTATTTT. This gives the protein CASTHSGGPTDTQYF.

CDR3 residues: CASSQRDSLYTNYGYTF. The CDR3 DNA reads as TGTGCCAGCAGCCAAAGGGACAGCCTTTACACTAACTATGGCTACACCTTC. This sequence joins TRBV4-2 and TRBJ1-2, with 7 bases that match TRBD1. V lost 2 bases and J lost 0; bases outside the gene matches: 9. The germline gives CDR1 LGHNA, CDR2 YNFKEQ. The CDR3 contains 17 residues.

This clone was detected only a few times. Here the CDR3 DNA reads TGTGCCAGTAGTATAGGTGGCGCAATGAACACTGAAGCTTTCTTT. This encodes CASSIGGAMNTEAFF. The chain employs TRBV19 and TRBJ1-1, with unresolved D. This CDR3 contains 15 residues. V lost 1 base, J lost 0 bases, and 9 bases lay in between. Germline V lookup: CDR1 LNHDA, CDR2 SQIVND (reference sequence).

The chain links TRBV28 to TRBJ1-1; no firm D call. The CDR3 consists of 12 residues. Trimming took off 6 bases at V and 11 bases at J, with 16 bases between the two ends. CDR1 and CDR2 from the germline V gene are MDHEN and SYDVKM. CDR3 protein: CASSLGPLGAFF. CDR3 DNA sequence: TGTGCCAGCAGCCTTGGGCCCCTCGGGGCTTTCTTT.

This clone was counted once. In DNA, the CDR3 is TGTGCCAGCAGCCCTACCACTTCACCCATAAGTCGCACCGGGACACCTGAAAAACTGTTTTTT. Translating it yields CASSPTTSPISRTGTPEKLFF. The V gene is TRBV28, the J gene TRBJ1-4; TRBD1 is a possible D gene (6 bases). This CDR3 has 21 residues. CDR1 and CDR2 from the germline V gene are MDHEN and SYDVKM. V dropped 6 bases and J dropped 7 bases, with 36 bases sitting between them.